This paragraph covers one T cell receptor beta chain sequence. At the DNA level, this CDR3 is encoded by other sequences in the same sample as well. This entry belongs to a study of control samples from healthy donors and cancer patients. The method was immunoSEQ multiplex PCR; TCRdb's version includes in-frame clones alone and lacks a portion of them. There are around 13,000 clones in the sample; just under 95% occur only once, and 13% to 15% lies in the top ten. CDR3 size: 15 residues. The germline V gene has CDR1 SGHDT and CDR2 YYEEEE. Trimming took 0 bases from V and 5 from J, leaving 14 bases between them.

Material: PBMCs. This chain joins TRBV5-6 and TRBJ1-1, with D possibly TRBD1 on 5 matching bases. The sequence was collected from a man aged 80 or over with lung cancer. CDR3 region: CASSLGTGGWTEAFF. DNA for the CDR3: TGTGCCAGCAGCTTGGGGACGGGGGGGTGGACTGAAGCTTTCTTT.